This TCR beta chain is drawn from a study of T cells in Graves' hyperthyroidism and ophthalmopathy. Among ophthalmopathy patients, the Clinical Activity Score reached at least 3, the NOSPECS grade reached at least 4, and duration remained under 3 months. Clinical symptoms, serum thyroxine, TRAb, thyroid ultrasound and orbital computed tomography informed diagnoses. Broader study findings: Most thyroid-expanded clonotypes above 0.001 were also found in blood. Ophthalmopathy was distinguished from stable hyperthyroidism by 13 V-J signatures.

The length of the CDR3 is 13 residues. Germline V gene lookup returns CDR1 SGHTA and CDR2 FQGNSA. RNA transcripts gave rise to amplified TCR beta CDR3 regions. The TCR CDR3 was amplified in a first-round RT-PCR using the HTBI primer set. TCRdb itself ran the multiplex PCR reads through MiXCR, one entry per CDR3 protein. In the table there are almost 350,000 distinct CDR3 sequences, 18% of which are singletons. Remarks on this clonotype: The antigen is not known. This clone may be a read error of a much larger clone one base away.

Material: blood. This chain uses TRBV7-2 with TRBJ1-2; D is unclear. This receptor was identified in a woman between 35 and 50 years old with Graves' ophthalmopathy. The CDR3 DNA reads TGTGCCAGCAGCTTACGGGTGACATATGGCCACACCTTC. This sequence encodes CASSLRVTYGHTF.